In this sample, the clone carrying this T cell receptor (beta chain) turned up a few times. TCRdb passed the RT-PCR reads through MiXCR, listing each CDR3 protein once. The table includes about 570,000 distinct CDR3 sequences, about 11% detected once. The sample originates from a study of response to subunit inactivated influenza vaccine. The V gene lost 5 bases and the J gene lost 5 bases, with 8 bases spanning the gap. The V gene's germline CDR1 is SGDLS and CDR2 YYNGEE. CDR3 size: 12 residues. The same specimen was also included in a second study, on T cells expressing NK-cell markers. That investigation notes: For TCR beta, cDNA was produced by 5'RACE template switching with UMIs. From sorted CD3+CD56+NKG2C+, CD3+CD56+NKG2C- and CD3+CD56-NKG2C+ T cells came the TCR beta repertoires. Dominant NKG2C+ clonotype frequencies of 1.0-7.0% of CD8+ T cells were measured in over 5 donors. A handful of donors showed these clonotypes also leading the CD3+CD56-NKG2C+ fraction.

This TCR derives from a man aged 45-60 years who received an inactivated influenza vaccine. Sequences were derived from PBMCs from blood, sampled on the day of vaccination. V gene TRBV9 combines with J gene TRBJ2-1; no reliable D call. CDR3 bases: TGTGCCAGCAGTCGGAGAAACAATGAGCAGTTCTTC. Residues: CASSRRNNEQFF. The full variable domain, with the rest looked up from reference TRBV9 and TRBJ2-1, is DSGVTQTPKHLITATGQRVTLRCSPRSGDLSVYWYQQSLDQGLQFLIQYYNGEERAKGNILERFSAQQFPDLHSELNLSSLELGDSALYFCASSRRNNEQFFGPGTRLTVL.